This T cell receptor beta chain was observed in a study of T-cell memory formation after mild COVID-19. Overall study: The TCR clusters were mostly specific to one donor.

V was clipped by 5 bases and J by 5 bases; unmatched bases: 13. This CDR3 spans 18 amino acids. TCRdb fed the 5' RACE reads into MiXCR, producing one record per CDR3 protein. The sample gives about 340,000 distinct CDR3 sequences, around 21% of which show up once; around 12% is in the top ten. This clonotype has just a few counts. The chain recombines TRBV12-3 or TRBV12-4 with TRBJ2-3, with 13 bases identical to TRBD2. The receptor was derived from an adult woman who had mild COVID-19 (a few samples of this study predate the infection). Cell type and time point are not known. The sample taken for sequencing was PBMCs or a T cell subset sorted from them (not recorded which). For the CDR3, the DNA is TGTGCCAGCAGTCATCCGGGACTAGCGGGGCGAAGGGTAGATACGCAGTATTTT. Its protein is CASSHPGLAGRRVDTQYF.